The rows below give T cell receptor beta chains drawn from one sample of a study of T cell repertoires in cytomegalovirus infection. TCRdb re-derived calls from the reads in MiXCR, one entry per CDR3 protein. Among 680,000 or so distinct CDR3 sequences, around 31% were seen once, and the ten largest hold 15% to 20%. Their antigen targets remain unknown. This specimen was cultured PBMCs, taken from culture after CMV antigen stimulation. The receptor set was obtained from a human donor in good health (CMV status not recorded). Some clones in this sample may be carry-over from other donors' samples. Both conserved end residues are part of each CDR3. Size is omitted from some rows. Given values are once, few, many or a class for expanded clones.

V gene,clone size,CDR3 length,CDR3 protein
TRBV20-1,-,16,CSAATRTSGPTDTQYF
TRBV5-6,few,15,CASSLLRMSYNEQFF
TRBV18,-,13,CASSPAASEKLFF
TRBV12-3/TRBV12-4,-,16,CASTYPDRPNTGELFF
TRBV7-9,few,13,CASSSPMVHEQYF
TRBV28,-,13,CASIRTPTSPLHF
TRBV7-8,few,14,CASSPRASSYEQYF
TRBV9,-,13,CASSVRVGSPLHF
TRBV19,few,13,CASRDPGHREQFF
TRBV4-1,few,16,CASSQAPQGGLYGYTF
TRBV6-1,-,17,CASSEGAGTGYWDEQFF
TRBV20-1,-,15,CSANTASSSYNEQFF
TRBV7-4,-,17,CASSPTRRVSSYNEQFF
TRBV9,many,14,CASSVGVSNQPQHF
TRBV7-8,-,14,CASSPRVMGSEQFF
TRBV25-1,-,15,CASSDPRGSGSEQYF
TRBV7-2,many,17,CASSSQLAATSSGEQYF
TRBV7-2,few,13,CASSLSSFGGYTF
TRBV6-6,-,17,CATGGTGGAGYNSPLHF
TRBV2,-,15,CASSVELAGTDTQYF
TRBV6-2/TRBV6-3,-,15,CASSYAADNTDTQYF
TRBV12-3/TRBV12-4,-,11,CASSFSGVWYF
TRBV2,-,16,CASSSSGRASTGELFF
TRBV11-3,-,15,CASARGGVPEETQYF
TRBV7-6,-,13,CAIRGQYGEKLFF
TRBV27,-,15,CASSGGTSGIREQYF
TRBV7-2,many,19,CASSLRRVGARGLSDTQYF
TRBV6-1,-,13,CASSEEGDTEPFF
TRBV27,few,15,CASSLSRTLYNEQFF
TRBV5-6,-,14,CASSLKVRGREAFF
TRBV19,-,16,CASSITWGSYNSPLHF
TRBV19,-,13,CASSISVNEKLFF
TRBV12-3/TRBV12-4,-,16,CASSFPIAGGEGTQYF
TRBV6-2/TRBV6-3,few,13,CASTLLREGGQFF
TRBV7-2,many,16,CASSARTGGNGETQYF
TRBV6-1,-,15,CASSEAYFSGNTIYF